The source of this T cell receptor (beta chain) is a study of blood T cell repertoires in COVID-19. A few counts support this clone. This table comes from immunoSEQ multiplex PCR, and its TCRdb copy is limited to in-frame clones, with some not included. This table holds approximately 120,000 clones, around 88% found once. This clonotype originated in a human donor in a cohort sampled during active COVID-19. The specimen was peripheral blood.

CDR3 in DNA: TGTGCCAGCAGCTTAACGGGGGGCAATGAGCAGTTCTTC. Translated: CASSLTGGNEQFF. J is TRBJ2-1 and V is TRBV7-3; D perhaps matches TRBD2 (6 bases). V dropped 0 bases and J dropped 6 bases, with 6 bases sitting between them. CDR3 length equals 13 residues. CDR1 and CDR2 (germline): SGHTA, FQGTGA.